The 14 T cell receptor beta chains reported below all come from one sample, sequenced in a study of identical twins. TCRdb analysed the 5' RACE reads with MiXCR anew, one entry per CDR3 protein. The table has 700,000 or so distinct CDR3 sequences, 21% seen once. These data were also filed under a second study, of T cells expressing NK-cell markers.

The sample comprised PBMCs. These receptors all stem from a woman under 30 in good health.

The V and J genes are TRBV6-1 and TRBJ1-5; tentatively, D is TRBD1 (5 bases). The CDR3 loop spans 13 amino acids. The germline gives CDR1 MNHNS, CDR2 SASEGT. V was shortened by 3 bases and J by 6 bases, with 9 bases between the two germline ends. DNA of the CDR3: TGTGCCAGCAGTGACAGGGAGGGTCAGCCCCAGCATTTT. Translated: CASSDREGQPQHF.

The rearrangement uses TRBV7-3 and TRBJ1-1; 8 bases line up with TRBD1. This CDR3 has 15 residues. Germline trimming cut 5 bases from V and 6 bases from J; bases unmatched to any gene: 11. Per the germline V gene, CDR1 is SGHTA and CDR2 is FQGTGA. Here the CDR3 reads CASSPRPGQGAEAFF. CDR3 in DNA: TGTGCCAGCAGCCCCCGTCCCGGACAGGGCGCTGAAGCTTTCTTT.

This clonotype was counted between two and nine times. The CDR3 is CASSNYVEQYF. Written as DNA, the CDR3 is TGTGCCAGTAGTAACTACGTCGAGCAGTACTTC. The chain joins TRBV19 to TRBJ2-7; no firm D call. Trimming shortened V by 4 bases and J by 6 bases, and 7 bases separated the two germline ends. The CDR3 runs 11 residues. Germline V gene lookup returns CDR1 LNHDA and CDR2 SQIVND (reference sequence).

The chain's CDR3 is CASSKVGFRGIQYF. The CDR3 region has the DNA TGTGCCAGCTCAAAAGTGGGATTTCGTGGCATTCAGTACTTC. The chain employs TRBV27 and TRBJ2-4, with D unresolved. Germline CDR1 MNHEY, CDR2 SMNVEV (reference sequence). The CDR3 runs to 14 residues. The ends were cut back, 8 bases at V and 9 bases at J, with 20 bases in the middle.

This clonotype was seen a handful of times. The J gene is TRBJ1-2, the V gene TRBV5-6, with no clear D. Trimming stripped 4 bases from V and 8 bases from J, with 21 bases between. Looked up from germline, CDR1 is SGHDT and CDR2 is YYEEEE. This CDR3 spans 15 amino acids. The chain's CDR3 is CASSRRVTLQGGYTF. The CDR3, as DNA: TGTGCCAGCAGCCGGCGAGTGACGCTACAAGGAGGCTACACCTTC.

This sequence joins TRBV12-3 or TRBV12-4 and TRBJ2-7, with 8 positions matching TRBD1. There are 16 residues in the CDR3. Unmatched junction bases numbered 10, after V lost 6 bases and J lost 0 bases. The CDR3 nucleotides are TGTGCCAGCAGCCCAGACAGGGGTCGCCGCTCCTACGAGCAGTACTTC. Amino acid sequence: CASSPDRGRRSYEQYF.

This clonotype came up many times. The V and J genes are TRBV12-3 or TRBV12-4 and TRBJ2-7; tentative D call: TRBD1 (5 bases). There are 12 residues in the CDR3. The V end lost 5 bases, the J end lost 3 bases, and 8 bases lay between the germline ends. In DNA, the CDR3 is TGTGCCAGCAGTACCCAGGGCTACGAGCAGTACTTC. Its protein product is CASSTQGYEQYF.

This clonotype was seen ten or more times. V usage is TRBV12-5 and J usage is TRBJ2-1, with TRBD1 identical over 8 bases. The CDR3 has 15 residues. Germline V lookup: CDR1 LGHNT, CDR2 FRNRAP. Unmatched junction bases numbered 10, after V lost 5 bases and J lost 7 bases. The CDR3 here is CASGPRDRSENEQFF. The CDR3, as DNA: TGTGCTAGTGGTCCCCGGGACAGGAGTGAGAATGAGCAGTTCTTC.

The chain combines TRBV5-1 with TRBJ2-1; 10 nucleotides line up with TRBD2. CDR1 is SGHRS and CDR2 is YFSETQ in the germline V gene. V gave up 4 bases and J gave up 4 bases; unmatched junction bases: 8. This CDR3 has 16 amino acids. The CDR3 DNA is TGCGCCAGCAGCCCCACCGGGACTAGCGTATACAATGAGCAGTTCTTC. Protein sequence: CASSPTGTSVYNEQFF.

This chain uses TRBV6-1 with TRBJ2-2, with 7 bases aligning to TRBD1. CDR3 length: 14 residues. Germline V gives CDR1 MNHNS, CDR2 SASEGT. The J segment lost 4 bases and the V segment lost 8 bases, leaving 7 bases of the junction unmatched. DNA for the CDR3: TGTGCCAGCGCTTCAGACAGGGCCACCGGGGAGCTGTTTTTT. This sequence encodes CASASDRATGELFF.

This clonotype was seen a few times. The V and J genes are TRBV20-1 and TRBJ2-7; D is perhaps TRBD1 or TRBD2 (5 bases each). With 3 bases removed from V and 12 bases from J, the gap between germline ends came to 15 bases. Per germline, CDR1 DFQATT and CDR2 SNEGSKA (reference sequence). This CDR3 has 11 residues. This chain's CDR3 is CSASYSGLRYF. The DNA of the CDR3 is TGCAGTGCTAGCTACTCGGGGCTTCGGTACTTC.

Ten or more counts support this clonotype. J is TRBJ2-4 and V is TRBV10-3; D is uncertain. The CDR3 has 13 residues. Germline V gene sequence: CDR1 ENHRY, CDR2 SYGVKD. V was pared by 2 bases and J by 6 bases, with 8 bases between. CDR3 nucleotides: TGTGCCATCAGTGAGGGGCCGCCAAACATTCAGTACTTC. Its translation is CAISEGPPNIQYF.

This clonotype has only a few counts. The chain employs TRBV4-3 and TRBJ2-7; D is unresolved. The CDR3 length is 14 residues. Germline CDR1 and CDR2: LGHNA and YSLEER. V lost 0 bases and J 3 bases, leaving 9 bases between the germline ends. The CDR3 region has the DNA TGCGCCAGCAGCCAAGAGGTCAGTGACTACGAGCAGTACTTC. This encodes CASSQEVSDYEQYF.

The chain links TRBV6-5 to TRBJ1-5, with TRBD1 matching over 7 bases. CDR1 and CDR2 from the germline V gene are MNHEY and SVGAGI. CDR3 size: 15 residues. The ends lost 2 bases at V and 5 bases at J; junction bases unmatched: 6. CDR3 loop: CASSYPQGGYQPQHF. CDR3 nucleotides: TGTGCCAGCAGTTACCCCCAGGGGGGGTATCAGCCCCAGCATTTT.